The 8 T cell receptor beta chains in this list originate from one sample, sequenced in a study of blood T cell repertoires in COVID-19. Profiled with immunoSEQ multiplex PCR; TCRdb holds only in-frame clones, not every one. The table includes over 110,000 clones, about 87% detected once. Sequencing was carried out using PBMCs or T cells enriched from blood (not recorded which). Receptors originate from a man aged 45-65 years in a cohort exposed to, infected with or recovered from COVID-19 (not recorded which).

The rearrangement joins TRBV5-1 to TRBJ2-7; 9 bases are a match to TRBD2. The germline gives CDR1 SGHRS, CDR2 YFSETQ. The CDR3 sequence is 16 residues long. Trimming cost V 1 base and J 3 bases; bases outside gene matches: 8. In DNA form, the CDR3 reads TGCGCCAGCAGCTTGTTAGCGGGAGCTGATTTCTACGAGCAGTACTTC. It is translated as CASSLLAGADFYEQYF.

The genes are TRBV29-1 and TRBJ2-1, with a weak D call TRBD2 (7 bases). CDR3 length: 12 amino acids. Per germline, CDR1 SQVTM and CDR2 ANQGSEA. V shed 4 bases and J shed 7 bases, with 11 bases lying between them. CDR3 DNA: TGCAGCGTTGTGCGGGGGCCAAATGAGCAGTTCTTC. Its protein product is CSVVRGPNEQFF.

This clone was seen a few times. The chain joins TRBV21-1 to TRBJ2-6; TRBD2, as called in the table, went unchecked against the DNA. TRBV21-1 is described as a pseudogene. This CDR3 has 16 residues. The CDR3 sequence: CASTVDGPRSANVLTF. Written as DNA, the CDR3 is TGTGCCAGCACCGTCGACGGTCCGAGGAGCGCCAACGTCCTGACTTTC.

The V and J genes are TRBV6-5 and TRBJ1-1; the D gene is possibly TRBD1 (6 bases). The V and J ends lost 5 bases and 5 bases respectively, with 15 bases between them. CDR3 length: 14 residues. Germline-derived CDR1 and CDR2 are MNHEY and SVGAGI. DNA of the CDR3: TGTGCCAGCAGTCCTGGACAGCCGAGGACTGAAGCTTTCTTT. Translating gives CASSPGQPRTEAFF.

The genes are TRBV11-2 and TRBJ2-1; D gene uncertain. The CDR3 spans 15 residues. Germline V gene data show CDR1 as SGHAT and CDR2 as FQNNGV. Trimming pared 1 base from V and 4 bases from J, leaving 11 bases between. CDR3: CASSLVLTQYNEQFF. CDR3 DNA sequence: TGTGCCAGCAGCTTAGTGCTGACTCAGTACAATGAGCAGTTCTTC.

This chain joins TRBV5-1 and TRBJ2-1, with TRBD2 as a possible D gene (6 bases). Germline CDR1 and CDR2: SGHRS and YFSETQ. The CDR3 loop spans 13 amino acids. Deletions cut 7 bases from V and 4 bases from J, with 12 bases between. The CDR3 reads CASQEGGYNEQFF. The CDR3 DNA follows: TGCGCCAGCCAAGAGGGAGGTTACAATGAGCAGTTCTTC.

V gene TRBV18 combines with J gene TRBJ1-1; 7 nucleotides agree with TRBD1. V lost 1 base, J lost 1 base, and 0 bases stayed unmatched. Germline CDR1 is KGHSH and CDR2 is LQKENI. This CDR3 has 14 residues. Here the CDR3 DNA reads TGTGCCAGCTCACCACAGGGGGCGAACACTGAAGCTTTCTTT. Its protein is CASSPQGANTEAFF.

The chain recombines TRBV18 with TRBJ1-1, with 7 nucleotides matching TRBD1. With 2 bases clipped from V and 4 bases from J, the junction kept 13 bases outside the gene matches. Germline V gives CDR1 KGHSH, CDR2 LQKENI. The CDR3 contains 17 residues. CDR3 in amino acids: CASSPEGAPIKGTEAFF. The CDR3 DNA sequence: TGTGCCAGCTCACCAGAGGGGGCACCGATTAAGGGCACTGAAGCTTTCTTT.